The clone carrying this TCR beta chain was counted a single time. One Seattle source followed patients from active infection through their disease course. The data belong to a study of blood T cell repertoires in COVID-19. Turning to the study itself: Sample material is recorded as cDNA or gDNA derived from T cells, B-cell-depleted T cells, or PBMCs.

Per germline, CDR1 LNHNV and CDR2 YYDKDF (reference sequence). V lost 1 base and J lost 8; bases outside the gene matches: 3. This CDR3 is built from 15 residues. Clones were read by immunoSEQ multiplex PCR, and TCRdb kept only the in-frame ones, dropping some. The sample includes about 170,000 clones, 70% to 85% seen only once; the top ten take 6.5% to 7.5%. The rearrangement uses TRBV15 and TRBJ1-4; the match to TRBD1 covers 11 bases. This TCR was sampled from a man older than 75 with COVID-19, enrolled during active disease. The sample was peripheral blood. CDR3 region: CATSRGTGGREKLFF. The CDR3 nucleotides are TGTGCCACCAGCAGAGGGACAGGGGGCAGGGAAAAACTGTTTTTT.